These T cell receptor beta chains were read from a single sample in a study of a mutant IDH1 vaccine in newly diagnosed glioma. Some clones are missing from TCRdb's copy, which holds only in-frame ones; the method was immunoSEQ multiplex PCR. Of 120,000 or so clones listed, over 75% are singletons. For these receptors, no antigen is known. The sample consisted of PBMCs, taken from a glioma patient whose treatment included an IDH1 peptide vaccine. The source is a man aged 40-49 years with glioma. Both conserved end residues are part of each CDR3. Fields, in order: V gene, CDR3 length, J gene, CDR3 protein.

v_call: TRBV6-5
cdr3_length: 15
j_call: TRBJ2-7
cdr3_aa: CASSRLEPSSYEQYF

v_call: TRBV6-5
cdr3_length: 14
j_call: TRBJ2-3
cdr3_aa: CASSKTGNTDTQYF

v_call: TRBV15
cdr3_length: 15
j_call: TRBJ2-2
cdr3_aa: CATSPGLSNTGELFF

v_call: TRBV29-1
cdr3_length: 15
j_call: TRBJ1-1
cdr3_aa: CSVEVGRRTNTEAFF

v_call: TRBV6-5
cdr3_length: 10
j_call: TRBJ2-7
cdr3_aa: CASGVGEQYF

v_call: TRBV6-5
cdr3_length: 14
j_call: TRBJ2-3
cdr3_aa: CASSFSGLANTQYF

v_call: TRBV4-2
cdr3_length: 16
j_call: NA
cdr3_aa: CASSQDRTGSFGEQYF

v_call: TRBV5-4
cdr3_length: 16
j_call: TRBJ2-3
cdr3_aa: CASSPPTGQGSDTQYF

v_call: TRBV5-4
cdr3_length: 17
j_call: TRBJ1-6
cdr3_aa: CASSSRFRRSDNSPLHF

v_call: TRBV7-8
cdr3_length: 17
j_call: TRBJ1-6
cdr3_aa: CASSLGLGQGYNSPLHF

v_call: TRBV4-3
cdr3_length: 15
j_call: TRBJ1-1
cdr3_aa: CASSLIGAADTEAFF

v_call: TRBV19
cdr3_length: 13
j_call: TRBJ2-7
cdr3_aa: CASKSGPSYEQYF

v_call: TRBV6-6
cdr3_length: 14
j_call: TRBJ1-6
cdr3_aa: CASKGDPYNSPLHF

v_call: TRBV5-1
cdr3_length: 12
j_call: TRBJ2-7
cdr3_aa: CASGRDNYEQYF

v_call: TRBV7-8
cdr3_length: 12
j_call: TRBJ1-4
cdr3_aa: CASSLGQEKLFF

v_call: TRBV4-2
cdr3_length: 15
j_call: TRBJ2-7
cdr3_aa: CASSQVGGASYEQYF

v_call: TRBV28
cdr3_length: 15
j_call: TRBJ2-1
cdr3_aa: CASSPAGAPYNEQFF

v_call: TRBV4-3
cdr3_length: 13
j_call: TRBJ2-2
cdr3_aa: CASSQVLTGELFF

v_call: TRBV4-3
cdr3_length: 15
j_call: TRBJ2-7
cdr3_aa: CASSQVGTGPYEQYF

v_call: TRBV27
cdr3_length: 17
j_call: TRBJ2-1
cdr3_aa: CASSLDGRTSGYNEQFF

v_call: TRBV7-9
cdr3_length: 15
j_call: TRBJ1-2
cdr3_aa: CASSRTGTFNYGYTF

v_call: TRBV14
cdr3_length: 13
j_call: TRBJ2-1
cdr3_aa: CASNREEVNEQFF

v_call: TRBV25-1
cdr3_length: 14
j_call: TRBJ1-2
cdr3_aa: CASSEDRGNYGYTF

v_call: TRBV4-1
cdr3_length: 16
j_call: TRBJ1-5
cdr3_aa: CASSQTGTGGEQPQHF

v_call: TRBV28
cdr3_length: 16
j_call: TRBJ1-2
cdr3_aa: CASSLLGAAENYGYTF

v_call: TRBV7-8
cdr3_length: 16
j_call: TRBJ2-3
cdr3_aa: CASSLKLAGNTDTQYF

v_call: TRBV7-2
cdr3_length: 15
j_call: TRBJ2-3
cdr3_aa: CASSSWGYGSDTQYF

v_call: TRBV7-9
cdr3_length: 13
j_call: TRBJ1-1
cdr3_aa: CASSFFGGTEAFF

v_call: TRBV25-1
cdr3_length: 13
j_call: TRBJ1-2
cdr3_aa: CASSEPGVYGYTF

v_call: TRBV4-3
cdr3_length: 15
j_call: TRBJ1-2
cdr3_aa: CASSQETGVLNGYTF

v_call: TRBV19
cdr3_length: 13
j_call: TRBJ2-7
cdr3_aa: CASSSGTGFEQYF

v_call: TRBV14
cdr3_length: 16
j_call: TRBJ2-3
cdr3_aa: CASSPGATSGTDTQYF

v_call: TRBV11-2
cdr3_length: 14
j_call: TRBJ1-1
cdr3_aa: CASRNSGGNTEAFF

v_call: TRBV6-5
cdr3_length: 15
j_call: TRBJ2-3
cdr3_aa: CASSTTGTSADTQYF

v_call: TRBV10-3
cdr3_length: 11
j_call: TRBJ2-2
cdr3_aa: CAISETRELFF

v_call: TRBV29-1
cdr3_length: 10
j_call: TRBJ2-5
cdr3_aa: CSVQGETQYF

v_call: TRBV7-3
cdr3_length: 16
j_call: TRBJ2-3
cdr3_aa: CASSLEAHRGTDTQYF

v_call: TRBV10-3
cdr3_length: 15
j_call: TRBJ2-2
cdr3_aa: CASSGTGLSAGELFF

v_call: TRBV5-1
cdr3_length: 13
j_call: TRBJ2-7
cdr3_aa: CASSLIISYEQYF

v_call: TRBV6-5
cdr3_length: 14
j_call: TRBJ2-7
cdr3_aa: CASSYQRGGYEQYF

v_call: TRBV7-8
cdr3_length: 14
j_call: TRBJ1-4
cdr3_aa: CASSPDLSREKLFF

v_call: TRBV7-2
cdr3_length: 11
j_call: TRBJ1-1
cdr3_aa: CASTLNTEAFF